Following are 13 T cell receptor beta chains from one sample sequenced in a study of blood T cells in healthy people across ages. A J-beta primer mix and a sample-barcoded 5' primer were used in a second PCR of about 6 to 12 cycles. TCRdb reprocessed the 5' RACE reads via MiXCR and lists one record per CDR3 protein. The top ten clones hold roughly 14% of a sample with hundreds of thousands of distinct CDR3 sequences, under 30% of them seen once. The specimen sequenced was blood. The receptors shown here come from an elderly woman in good health.

With regard to this clonotype: Possible read error: a much larger clone is one base away. This chain uses TRBV5-1 with TRBJ2-7; D unresolved. From germline, CDR1 is SGHRS and CDR2 YFSETQ. CDR3 length equals 16 residues. V dropped 0 bases and J dropped 7 bases, with 20 bases sitting between them. The CDR3 DNA follows: TGCGCCAGCAGCTTGGTAGTGGGAAAAAACTACAATGAGCAGTACTTC. Residues: CASSLVVGKNYNEQYF.

Of note for this clonotype: This may be a read error: a much more frequent sequence differs by one nucleotide. This chain connects TRBV14 to TRBJ2-1; D is ambiguous. This CDR3 has 13 amino acids. Germline V gives CDR1 SGHDN, CDR2 FVKESK. The V gene lost 1 base and the J gene lost 9 bases, with 10 bases spanning the gap. This CDR3 is CASSQVLGPEQFF. In DNA form, the CDR3 reads TGTGCCAGCAGCCAAGTTCTCGGTCCTGAGCAGTTCTTC. Full variable domain (rest looked up from reference TRBV14 and TRBJ2-1): EAGVTQFPSHSVIEKGQTVTLRCDPISGHDNLYWYRRVMGKEIKFLLHFVKESKQDESGMPNNRFLAERTGGTYSTLKVQPAELEDSGVYFCASSQVLGPEQFFGPGTRLTVL.

A word on this clonotype: A much larger clone differs from this one at a single base, so this may be a read error. The chain has TRBV5-6 and TRBJ1-4; D gene ambiguous. The CDR3 extends over 15 amino acids. In germline, CDR1 is SGHDT, CDR2 YYEEEE. The CDR3 nucleotides are TGTGCCAGCAGCTTTGGCGGGGAATTTGGCGAAAAACGGTTTTTT. It translates to CASSFGGEFGEKRFF.

Many counts were recorded for this clonotype. The chain combines TRBV6-1 with TRBJ1-5; possible D gene TRBD1, 6 bases. V lost 4 bases to trimming and J lost 1 base, with 8 bases between them. This CDR3 is 14 amino acids long. The germline V gene has CDR1 MNHNS and CDR2 SASEGT. Written as DNA, the CDR3 is TGTGCCAGCAGTGTCGGACAGAGCAATCAGCCCCAGCATTTT. Its protein is CASSVGQSNQPQHF.

V usage is TRBV7-9 and J usage is TRBJ2-1; maybe TRBD1 (6 bases). The ends were cut back, 1 base at V and 13 bases at J, with 26 bases in the middle. Germline V CDR1 and CDR2: SEHNR, FQNEAQ (reference sequence). This CDR3 has 17 amino acids. CDR3 in amino acids: CASSLVGSTAGAIPQFF. The CDR3 bases are TGTGCCAGCAGCTTAGTCGGATCCACAGCAGGGGCCATACCCCAGTTCTTC.

The chain joins TRBV9 to TRBJ1-1, with 7 positions matching TRBD1. Germline assignment: CDR1 SGDLS and CDR2 YYNGEE. With 0 bases clipped from V and 1 base from J, the junction kept 3 bases outside the gene matches. The CDR3 loop spans 15 amino acids. DNA for the CDR3: TGTGCCAGCAGCGTAGGGGGGACAGCGAACACTGAAGCTTTCTTT. It codes for CASSVGGTANTEAFF.

This clonotype was detected only a few times. This chain connects TRBV7-3 to TRBJ2-1; TRBD2 agrees at 8 bases. This CDR3 has 15 amino acids. The J segment lost 6 bases and the V segment lost 5 bases, leaving 9 bases of the junction unmatched. Germline V lookup: CDR1 SGHTA, CDR2 FQGTGA. DNA for the CDR3: TGTGCCAGCAGCCCACGGGGGGGTTCTCCCAATGAGCAGTTCTTC. This gives the protein CASSPRGGSPNEQFF.

With respect to this clonotype: A much larger clone sits a single nucleotide away, making a read error possible. The chain combines TRBV5-4 with TRBJ2-3; tentatively, D is TRBD2 (6 bases). The CDR3 totals 13 residues. CDR1 SGHNT and CDR2 YYREEE come from the germline V gene (reference sequence). The CDR3 region is CTSGPSGADTQYF. Written as DNA, the CDR3 is TGTACCAGCGGGCCGTCGGGGGCAGATACGCAGTATTTT.

This clonotype was detected many times. The J gene is TRBJ2-7, the V gene TRBV5-4, with TRBD2 matching 7 bases. Germline assignment: CDR1 SGHNT and CDR2 YYREEE (reference sequence). The CDR3 spans 13 residues. Trimming at V came to 3 bases and at J to 6 bases, leaving 6 bases not matched to a gene. Written as DNA, the CDR3 is TGTGCCAGCAGCTCCGGGACTACTTTCGAGCAGTACTTC. Residues: CASSSGTTFEQYF.

The sample holds many counts of this clonotype. V usage is TRBV20-1 and J usage is TRBJ1-1; 9 bases are shared with TRBD1. CDR1 and CDR2 from the germline V gene are DFQATT and SNEGSKA (reference sequence). The J segment lost 5 bases and the V segment lost 6 bases, leaving 10 bases of the junction unmatched. The CDR3 runs 14 residues. The CDR3 DNA reads TGCAGTGCCTCTGGACAGGGGAAAGGGACTGAAGCTTTCTTT. This codes for CSASGQGKGTEAFF.

A word on this clonotype: A junction end diverges from the germline sequence, so it may reflect a read error. The rearrangement joins TRBV20-1 to TRBJ2-3, with D unclear. The CDR3 extends over 14 amino acids. CDR1 is DFQATT and CDR2 is SNEGSKA in the germline V gene (reference sequence). The CDR3 region is CSAGRASSTDTRYF. In DNA, the CDR3 is TGCAGTGCTGGTAGAGCGTCGAGCACAGATACGCGGTATTTT.

This clonotype was seen only once. This rearrangement joins TRBV5-6 to TRBJ2-1, with TRBD1 matching 10 bases. CDR3 length: 16 residues. Losses at the gene ends were 3 bases for V and 2 bases for J; bases not matched to a gene: 5. Germline V gene lookup returns CDR1 SGHDT and CDR2 YYEEEE. The CDR3 DNA follows: TGTGCCAGCAGCTACTACGGGACAGGGGCCTACAATGAGCAGTTCTTC. It specifies CASSYYGTGAYNEQFF.

This clonotype occurred a few times. CDR3 region: CASSLERAGNTQYF. CDR3 nucleotides: TGTGCCAGCAGCTTAGAGAGGGCGGGTAATACGCAGTATTTT. The chain combines TRBV11-2 with TRBJ2-3, with TRBD2 as a possible D gene (5 bases). The CDR3 contains 14 residues. In germline, CDR1 is SGHAT, CDR2 FQNNGV. Deletions cut 0 bases from V and 7 bases from J, with 11 bases between.